A selection of T cell receptor beta chains follows, all from one sample in a study of blood T cell repertoires in COVID-19. Clones were sequenced by immunoSEQ multiplex PCR, and TCRdb holds only the in-frame ones, with some missing. The sample includes 200,000 to 250,000 clones, about four fifths of them seen just once. Sequenced sample: peripheral blood. These receptors all stem from a woman aged 80 or over with acute or convalescent COVID-19. Both conserved end residues are part of each CDR3. The order of the fields is CDR3 DNA, CDR3 protein, V gene, clone size, J gene, D gene. A D gene is named only where the DNA matches it firmly. Where a row states a size, it is once, few, many or the class of an expanded clone; other rows omit it.

cdr3_nt: TGTGCCAGCAGCTTAGCTTGGGGAGGGACAGGGGGTTATGAGCAGTTCTTC
cdr3_aa: CASSLAWGGTGGYEQFF
v_call: TRBV11-2
clone_size: .
j_call: TRBJ2-1
d_call: TRBD1

cdr3_nt: TGTGCCAGCAGCCAAGATCCTAGCGGGGGGTACGAGCAGTACTTC
cdr3_aa: CASSQDPSGGYEQYF
v_call: TRBV3-1/TRBV3-2
clone_size: .
j_call: TRBJ2-7
d_call: TRBD2

cdr3_nt: TGTGCCAGTCGGCGGGGGGGCTCCGGGGAGCTGTTTTTT
cdr3_aa: CASRRGGSGELFF
v_call: TRBV19
clone_size: .
j_call: TRBJ2-2
d_call: TRBD2

cdr3_nt: TGTGCCAGTAGTATCGAGCCAGGGGGCGGTCAGCCCCAGCATTTT
cdr3_aa: CASSIEPGGGQPQHF
v_call: TRBV19
clone_size: .
j_call: TRBJ1-5
d_call: TRBD1

cdr3_nt: TGTGCCAGCAGCTTAGTTAGCGGGGAAAAAGAGACCCAGTACTTC
cdr3_aa: CASSLVSGEKETQYF
v_call: TRBV7-9
clone_size: .
j_call: TRBJ2-5
d_call: TRBD2

cdr3_nt: TGTGCCAGCAGTCCAAGGACAGGGACTGGAAACACCATATATTTT
cdr3_aa: CASSPRTGTGNTIYF
v_call: TRBV27
clone_size: .
j_call: TRBJ1-3
d_call: TRBD1

cdr3_nt: TGTGCCAGCCTTGGTCGGGGGAGCACAGATACGCAGTATTTT
cdr3_aa: CASLGRGSTDTQYF
v_call: TRBV5-8
clone_size: .
j_call: TRBJ2-3
d_call: .

cdr3_nt: TGTGCCAGTAGTATCCATCCGGGACAAGGCTATGGCTACACCTTC
cdr3_aa: CASSIHPGQGYGYTF
v_call: TRBV19
clone_size: .
j_call: TRBJ1-2
d_call: .

cdr3_nt: TGTGCCAGCAGCCAAGGAGCCGTGAAAGAGACCCAGTACTTC
cdr3_aa: CASSQGAVKETQYF
v_call: TRBV3-1/TRBV3-2
clone_size: .
j_call: TRBJ2-5
d_call: .

cdr3_nt: TGCGCCAGCAGCCAAAGCGGGGGTAGCACAGATACGCAGTATTTT
cdr3_aa: CASSQSGGSTDTQYF
v_call: TRBV5-1
clone_size: .
j_call: TRBJ2-3
d_call: TRBD2

cdr3_nt: TGTGCCAGTAGTCCCGGGACAGGCAGGAACACTGAAGCTTTCTTT
cdr3_aa: CASSPGTGRNTEAFF
v_call: TRBV19
clone_size: .
j_call: TRBJ1-1
d_call: TRBD1

cdr3_nt: TGTGCCAGTAGTACCAAACGGGCGGGGCAGGGACCTTATAGCAATCAGCCCCAGCATTTT
cdr3_aa: CASSTKRAGQGPYSNQPQHF
v_call: TRBV19
clone_size: .
j_call: TRBJ1-5
d_call: .

cdr3_nt: TGTGCCAGCTCAGCGACAGGGGGCTTTGGCTACACCTTC
cdr3_aa: CASSATGGFGYTF
v_call: TRBV18
clone_size: .
j_call: TRBJ1-2
d_call: TRBD1

cdr3_nt: TGTGCCAGCAGTTACGCCAGCTCCTACAATGAGCAGTTCTTC
cdr3_aa: CASSYASSYNEQFF
v_call: TRBV6-5
clone_size: .
j_call: TRBJ2-1
d_call: .

cdr3_nt: TGTGCCAGCAGCTCCCGGGATCTCTACACCTTC
cdr3_aa: CASSSRDLYTF
v_call: TRBV5-6
clone_size: few
j_call: TRBJ1-2
d_call: .

cdr3_nt: TGTGCCACCAGCAGAGATTCGAACAGGCGGATAGGGCTTCAAGAGACCCAGTACTTC
cdr3_aa: CATSRDSNRRIGLQETQYF
v_call: TRBV15
clone_size: .
j_call: TRBJ2-5
d_call: .

cdr3_nt: TGCGCCAGCAGCTCGACAGGGGATCGATCACCCCTCCACTTT
cdr3_aa: CASSSTGDRSPLHF
v_call: TRBV5-1
clone_size: .
j_call: TRBJ1-6
d_call: TRBD1

cdr3_nt: TGTGCCAGCAGTCGCGACAGGGCGGTACTCTCTGAAAAACTGTTTTTT
cdr3_aa: CASSRDRAVLSEKLFF
v_call: TRBV6-2/TRBV6-3
clone_size: .
j_call: TRBJ1-4
d_call: TRBD1

cdr3_nt: TGTGCCAGCTCACCACAGACAGGGGTTACCTATGGCTACACCTTC
cdr3_aa: CASSPQTGVTYGYTF
v_call: TRBV18
clone_size: .
j_call: TRBJ1-2
d_call: TRBD1

cdr3_nt: TGTGCCAGCAGCCCGAACCGGGGGACCTACGAGCAGTACTTC
cdr3_aa: CASSPNRGTYEQYF
v_call: TRBV6-6
clone_size: .
j_call: TRBJ2-7
d_call: .

cdr3_nt: TGTGCCAGCAGAGGGACTAGCGGACAAACCGGGGAGCTGTTTTTT
cdr3_aa: CASRGTSGQTGELFF
v_call: TRBV2
clone_size: .
j_call: TRBJ2-2
d_call: TRBD2

cdr3_nt: TGTGCCAGCACCTCTAGCGGGGGCCAATACAATGAGCAGTTCTTC
cdr3_aa: CASTSSGGQYNEQFF
v_call: TRBV5-4
clone_size: once
j_call: TRBJ2-1
d_call: TRBD2

cdr3_nt: TGTGCCAGCACCAAGGGGGCTGGAGAGACCCAGTACTTC
cdr3_aa: CASTKGAGETQYF
v_call: TRBV12-3/TRBV12-4
clone_size: .
j_call: TRBJ2-5
d_call: TRBD1

cdr3_nt: TGTGCCAGCAGTGAGAGAGCGGGGGAGGGTGAGCAGTTCTTC
cdr3_aa: CASSERAGEGEQFF
v_call: TRBV6-1
clone_size: .
j_call: TRBJ2-1
d_call: TRBD2

cdr3_nt: TGTGCCAGCAGTCATCAGGGAGGCCAGCCCCAGCATTTT
cdr3_aa: CASSHQGGQPQHF
v_call: TRBV28
clone_size: .
j_call: TRBJ1-5
d_call: .

cdr3_nt: TGTGCCAGCAGCCAAGGGTGGCAGTATGGCTACACCTTC
cdr3_aa: CASSQGWQYGYTF
v_call: TRBV3-1/TRBV3-2
clone_size: .
j_call: TRBJ1-2
d_call: .

cdr3_nt: TGTGCCAGCAGACCCGACAGGGTAGGAGAAAAACTGTTTTTT
cdr3_aa: CASRPDRVGEKLFF
v_call: TRBV6-5
clone_size: .
j_call: TRBJ1-4
d_call: TRBD1

cdr3_nt: TGTGCCAGCGGGCGGGGGGGCTCCGGTAATGAGCAGTTCTTC
cdr3_aa: CASGRGGSGNEQFF
v_call: TRBV28
clone_size: .
j_call: TRBJ2-1
d_call: TRBD2

cdr3_nt: TGCGCCAGCAGCCATTCGGACAGGTTGGACGGCTACACCTTC
cdr3_aa: CASSHSDRLDGYTF
v_call: TRBV4-1
clone_size: .
j_call: TRBJ1-2
d_call: TRBD1

cdr3_nt: TGTGCCAGCAGCCGACAGATGAACACTGAAGCTTTCTTT
cdr3_aa: CASSRQMNTEAFF
v_call: TRBV7-3
clone_size: .
j_call: TRBJ1-1
d_call: .

cdr3_nt: TGCGCCAGCAGCTCACTAGCCCGCCTCGGGGATACGCAGTATTTT
cdr3_aa: CASSSLARLGDTQYF
v_call: TRBV5-1
clone_size: .
j_call: TRBJ2-3
d_call: .

cdr3_nt: TGCGCCACCAAAGGACAGGGTGGCAATCAGCCCCAGCATTTT
cdr3_aa: CATKGQGGNQPQHF
v_call: TRBV10-2
clone_size: .
j_call: TRBJ1-5
d_call: TRBD1

cdr3_nt: TGTGCCAGCAGTTACGTCCGACAGGGCCCCCGCGAGCAGTACTTC
cdr3_aa: CASSYVRQGPREQYF
v_call: TRBV6-5
clone_size: .
j_call: TRBJ2-7
d_call: TRBD1

cdr3_nt: TGTGCCAGCAGCCTTCAGGAGGGCTCTGGAAACACCATATATTTT
cdr3_aa: CASSLQEGSGNTIYF
v_call: TRBV7-9
clone_size: .
j_call: TRBJ1-3
d_call: .

cdr3_nt: TGTGCCAGCAGTCTCAATTCGCCGGGACAGAGCACAGATACGCAGTATTTT
cdr3_aa: CASSLNSPGQSTDTQYF
v_call: TRBV6-6
clone_size: many
j_call: TRBJ2-3
d_call: TRBD1

cdr3_nt: TGTGCCAGCAGCCGGTCAGGCGGAGGGGAGACCCAGTACTTC
cdr3_aa: CASSRSGGGETQYF
v_call: TRBV3-1/TRBV3-2
clone_size: .
j_call: TRBJ2-5
d_call: .

cdr3_nt: TGTGCCAGTAGTATAGGGGGTACGGCGGGTCGCGGCTACACCTTC
cdr3_aa: CASSIGGTAGRGYTF
v_call: TRBV19
clone_size: .
j_call: TRBJ1-2
d_call: .

cdr3_nt: TGCGCCAGCAGCCAAGATGGGTCTAGAGAAAAACTGTTTTTT
cdr3_aa: CASSQDGSREKLFF
v_call: TRBV4-1
clone_size: .
j_call: TRBJ1-4
d_call: .

cdr3_nt: TGTGCCAGCAGTCGAGGTGGGGGGAGGGATCAGCCCCAGCATTTT
cdr3_aa: CASSRGGGRDQPQHF
v_call: TRBV25-1
clone_size: .
j_call: TRBJ1-5
d_call: .

cdr3_nt: TGCGCCAGCAGCCTCTGGACAGGAGGGGAAGCTTTCTTT
cdr3_aa: CASSLWTGGEAFF
v_call: TRBV5-1
clone_size: .
j_call: TRBJ1-1
d_call: TRBD1

cdr3_nt: TGTGCCAGCAGGCAAGCCCCGACAGGGAACACTGAAGCTTTCTTT
cdr3_aa: CASRQAPTGNTEAFF
v_call: TRBV27
clone_size: few
j_call: TRBJ1-1
d_call: .

cdr3_nt: TGTGCCAGTAGTTTTAGGACTAGCGGGGGGGCCACCGTTTCCTACAATGAGCAGTTCTTC
cdr3_aa: CASSFRTSGGATVSYNEQFF
v_call: TRBV19
clone_size: .
j_call: TRBJ2-1
d_call: TRBD2

cdr3_nt: TGTGCCAGCAGCTCTACGGGGACCTACGAGCAGTACTTC
cdr3_aa: CASSSTGTYEQYF
v_call: TRBV7-2
clone_size: .
j_call: TRBJ2-7
d_call: .

cdr3_nt: TGTGCCAGCAGTTACTCGGGGGGGATCGGTGAAAAACTGTTTTTT
cdr3_aa: CASSYSGGIGEKLFF
v_call: TRBV6-5
clone_size: .
j_call: TRBJ1-4
d_call: .

cdr3_nt: TGCGCCAGCAGCTTCTTAGCGGGGGAGGTCTACGAGCAGTACTTC
cdr3_aa: CASSFLAGEVYEQYF
v_call: TRBV5-1
clone_size: .
j_call: TRBJ2-7
d_call: TRBD2

cdr3_nt: TGTGCCAGCAGTTCGTGGGGGACAAATAATCAGCCCCAGCATTTT
cdr3_aa: CASSSWGTNNQPQHF
v_call: TRBV5-6
clone_size: .
j_call: TRBJ1-5
d_call: .

cdr3_nt: TGTGCCAGCATTCAGTCCCTTAACACTGAAGCTTTCTTT
cdr3_aa: CASIQSLNTEAFF
v_call: TRBV12-3/TRBV12-4
clone_size: few
j_call: TRBJ1-1
d_call: .

cdr3_nt: TGTGCCAGTAGTATGGGGGGGAGGGGCAATCAGCCCCAGCATTTT
cdr3_aa: CASSMGGRGNQPQHF
v_call: TRBV19
clone_size: .
j_call: TRBJ1-5
d_call: .

cdr3_nt: TGTGCCAGCAGTTACTCCAACAGGGTCCCAGAGACCCAGTACTTC
cdr3_aa: CASSYSNRVPETQYF
v_call: TRBV6-2/TRBV6-3
clone_size: .
j_call: TRBJ2-5
d_call: .

cdr3_nt: TGTGCCACCAGCAGGAAACAGGGACCCAGCAGGCCCCAGCATTTT
cdr3_aa: CATSRKQGPSRPQHF
v_call: TRBV15
clone_size: .
j_call: TRBJ1-5
d_call: .

cdr3_nt: TGTGCCCGAAGCGGGGGGTCCGTAAGCTCCTACAATGAGCAGTTCTTC
cdr3_aa: CARSGGSVSSYNEQFF
v_call: TRBV30
clone_size: .
j_call: TRBJ2-1
d_call: TRBD2

cdr3_nt: TGTGCCAGCAGTTCGGCGAACACCGGGGAGCTGTTTTTT
cdr3_aa: CASSSANTGELFF
v_call: TRBV7-2
clone_size: .
j_call: TRBJ2-2
d_call: .

cdr3_nt: TGCGCCAGCAGCCCGGGACAGCGAGACTCACCCCTCCACTTT
cdr3_aa: CASSPGQRDSPLHF
v_call: TRBV5-1
clone_size: .
j_call: TRBJ1-6
d_call: TRBD1

cdr3_nt: TGCAGCGTTGAAGAAGGGGCTAGGGGAGAGACCCAGTACTTC
cdr3_aa: CSVEEGARGETQYF
v_call: TRBV29-1
clone_size: .
j_call: TRBJ2-5
d_call: .

cdr3_nt: TGTGCCAGCAGTGAAGACCGAACTAGGAACACTGAAGCTTTCTTT
cdr3_aa: CASSEDRTRNTEAFF
v_call: TRBV25-1
clone_size: few
j_call: TRBJ1-1
d_call: .

cdr3_nt: TGTGCCAGCAGACAGGGAAGCGGGGTCGGGGGCTACACCTTC
cdr3_aa: CASRQGSGVGGYTF
v_call: TRBV7-2
clone_size: once
j_call: TRBJ1-2
d_call: .

cdr3_nt: TGTGCCAGCACGACAGGGGGCGGGCAGCCCCAGCATTTT
cdr3_aa: CASTTGGGQPQHF
v_call: TRBV2
clone_size: .
j_call: TRBJ1-5
d_call: TRBD1

cdr3_nt: TGTGCCAGCAGCCAAGAGCCAGGGCCGGGCTACACCTTC
cdr3_aa: CASSQEPGPGYTF
v_call: TRBV3-1/TRBV3-2
clone_size: .
j_call: TRBJ1-2
d_call: .

cdr3_nt: TGTGCCTGGGTGGGGGCCGCCTATAATTCACCCCTCCACTTT
cdr3_aa: CAWVGAAYNSPLHF
v_call: TRBV30
clone_size: once
j_call: TRBJ1-6
d_call: .